Listed here are 16 T cell receptor beta chains from one sample, sequenced in a study of patients and donors after allogeneic stem cell transplantation. Each CDR3 protein gets one entry after TCRdb re-called the RT-PCR reads with MiXCR. The sample holds some 880,000 distinct CDR3 sequences, about 20% seen once. The material sequenced was blood, either unsorted or a sorted T cell fraction (not recorded which). The receptors shown here come from a human donor who was either an allogeneic HSCT recipient or a stem cell or donor lymphocyte infusion donor (not recorded which). It is not recorded whose cells these are; they may come from a transplant donor.

This chain uses TRBV6-1 with TRBJ2-5; TRBD2 aligns across 12 bases. CDR3 length: 15 residues. V trimming: 6 bases; J trimming: 2 bases; junction bases outside the gene matches: 4. In germline, CDR1 is MNHNS, CDR2 SASEGT. DNA for the CDR3: TGTGCCAGCAGCCTAGCGGGGGGGAAACAAGAGACCCAGTACTTC. Protein: CASSLAGGKQETQYF.

The V and J genes are TRBV5-1 and TRBJ1-1, with 7 positions matching TRBD1. Germline-derived CDR1 and CDR2 are SGHRS and YFSETQ. This CDR3 is built from 15 residues. The J segment lost 0 bases and the V segment lost 4 bases, leaving 6 bases of the junction unmatched. The CDR3 region has the DNA TGCGCCAGCAGCCCAACGGGACAGCTGAACACTGAAGCTTTCTTT. This translates into CASSPTGQLNTEAFF.

V usage is TRBV15 and J usage is TRBJ2-3; perhaps TRBD2 as D (7 bases). Looked up from germline, CDR1 is LNHNV and CDR2 is YYDKDF (reference sequence). The CDR3 sequence is 15 residues long. Trimming left V 1 base short and J 4 bases short, with 12 bases between. CDR3: CATSRGGGPPDTQYF. The CDR3 bases are TGTGCCACCAGCAGAGGGGGGGGGCCTCCAGATACGCAGTATTTT.

The CDR3 coding sequence is TGTGCCAGCAGGGAACAGGGCGCTATCTACGAGCAGTACTTC. This gives the protein CASREQGAIYEQYF. This sequence joins TRBV2 and TRBJ2-7, with D possibly TRBD1 on 6 matching bases. V gave up 6 bases and J gave up 3 bases, with 15 bases separating them. CDR1 is SNHLY, CDR2 FYNNEI, per germline. This CDR3 comprises 14 residues.

The V call is TRBV20-1, the J call TRBJ2-7, with D perhaps TRBD1 or TRBD2 (5 bases each). The CDR3 runs 14 residues. Germline V gives CDR1 DFQATT, CDR2 SNEGSKA (reference sequence). V lost 6 bases and J lost 2, with 17 bases in between. The CDR3, as DNA: TGCAGTGCAACCGGGACCCCTGGGGCCTACGAGCAGTACTTC. It encodes CSATGTPGAYEQYF.

The chain is built from TRBV11-2 and TRBJ2-3; 12 nucleotides align to TRBD2. V shed 2 bases, J shed 5 bases, and the junction held 11 bases outside the gene matches. CDR3 size: 18 residues. Germline V gene lookup returns CDR1 SGHAT and CDR2 FQNNGV. The CDR3 region has the DNA TGTGCCAGCAGCTTAAGTTTACTAGCGGGGGGAGTGGTAGATACGCAGTATTTT. Translated, it gives CASSLSLLAGGVVDTQYF. The full variable domain, with the rest looked up from reference TRBV11-2 and TRBJ2-3, is EAGVAQSPRYKIIEKRQSVAFWCNPISGHATLYWYQQILGQGPKLLIQFQNNGVVDDSQLPKDRFSAERLKGVDSTLKIQPAKLEDSAVYLCASSLSLLAGGVVDTQYFGPGTRLTVL.

This clonotype was observed a few times. The chain joins TRBV9 to TRBJ2-1, with 8 bases that match TRBD2. V shed 3 bases, J shed 6 bases, and the junction held 8 bases outside the gene matches. The CDR3 spans 15 residues. Germline V CDR1 and CDR2: SGDLS, YYNGEE. The CDR3 DNA reads as TGTGCCAGCAGCGGGGGAGCGGGGGTAGGCAATGAGCAGTTCTTC. Translating gives CASSGGAGVGNEQFF.

This clonotype was detected a few times. The V call is TRBV20-1, the J call TRBJ1-1; D perhaps matches TRBD1 (5 bases). The CDR3 contains 14 residues. V was cut by 3 bases and J by 1 base, with 12 bases left in between. Germline CDR1 is DFQATT and CDR2 is SNEGSKA (reference sequence). CDR3 nucleotides: TGCAGTGCTAGTAGGGGTTCGGGGAACACTGAAGCTTTCTTT. Amino acids: CSASRGSGNTEAFF.

This clonotype showed up just a few times. The chain has TRBV7-9 and TRBJ2-2; the D call may be TRBD1 or TRBD2 (5 bases each). CDR1 is SEHNR and CDR2 is FQNEAQ in the germline V gene (reference sequence). V lost 5 bases to trimming and J lost 4 bases, with 17 bases between them. The CDR3 covers 16 residues. The CDR3 coding sequence is TGTGCCAGCAGCGAAGTGGGGACCTCGGGCACCGGGGAGCTGTTTTTT. Its protein is CASSEVGTSGTGELFF.

This clonotype was seen at least ten times. The V gene is TRBV18, the J gene TRBJ1-1, with D uncertain. The V end lost 1 base, the J end lost 1 base, and 10 bases lay between the germline ends. Germline lookup yields CDR1 KGHSH and CDR2 LQKENI. The CDR3 has 15 amino acids. CDR3 loop: CASSPRPAANTEAFF. CDR3 DNA sequence: TGTGCCAGCTCACCACGTCCGGCGGCGAACACTGAAGCTTTCTTT.

Only a few counts were recorded for this clonotype. V gene TRBV15 combines with J gene TRBJ2-7; a weak D match, TRBD1 (6 bases). CDR3 length: 15 amino acids. Deletions cut 6 bases from V and 7 bases from J, with 22 bases between. Germline CDR1 is LNHNV and CDR2 is YYDKDF (reference sequence). This chain's CDR3 is CATRPGIGGSGEQYF. The CDR3 DNA is TGTGCCACCAGGCCGGGAATAGGGGGTTCGGGGGAGCAGTACTTC. Together with reference TRBV15 and TRBJ2-7, the CDR3 gives the full variable domain: DAMVIQNPRYQVTQFGKPVTLSCSQTLNHNVMYWYQQKSSQAPKLLFHYYDKDFNNEADTPDNFQSRRPNTSFCFLDIRSPGLGDTAMYLCATRPGIGGSGEQYFGPGTRLTVT.

The chain couples TRBV29-1 to TRBJ2-3; 9 nucleotides match TRBD2. The length of the CDR3 is 16 residues. Germline V CDR1 and CDR2: SQVTM, ANQGSEA. The ends lost 5 bases at V and 5 bases at J; junction bases unmatched: 14. In nucleotides, the CDR3 is TGCAGCGTTCGACAAAATAGCGGGAGAGTAGGAGATACGCAGTATTTT. As protein: CSVRQNSGRVGDTQYF.

The chain is built from TRBV29-1 and TRBJ2-7, with 12 bases identical to TRBD2. Germline V gene lookup returns CDR1 SQVTM and CDR2 ANQGSEA. V shed 6 bases and J 3 bases; nucleotides not matched to a gene: 3. CDR3 length: 13 amino acids. CDR3: CSVGLAGFYEQYF. The CDR3 region has the DNA TGCAGCGTCGGACTAGCGGGGTTCTACGAGCAGTACTTC.

The J gene is TRBJ2-3, the V gene TRBV5-1; 8 nucleotides agree with TRBD2. J was trimmed by 4 bases and V by 0 bases; bases with no gene match: 7. Germline CDR1 is SGHRS and CDR2 is YFSETQ. This CDR3 is built from 16 residues. In nucleotides, the CDR3 is TGCGCCAGCAGCTTGGCCATAAGCGGGAGATCAGATACGCAGTATTTT. The encoded protein is CASSLAISGRSDTQYF.

At least ten counts were recorded for this clonotype. The chain links TRBV12-3 or TRBV12-4 to TRBJ2-5, with D possibly TRBD2 on 6 matching bases. The CDR3 runs to 13 residues. V lost 7 bases and J lost 4, with 13 bases in between. The CDR3 protein is CASTPWRGETQYF. In DNA form, the CDR3 reads TGTGCCAGCACCCCTTGGAGGGGAGAGACCCAGTACTTC.

The rearrangement uses TRBV29-1 and TRBJ1-1; tentatively, D is TRBD1 (5 bases). The germline CDR1 and CDR2 sequences are SQVTM and ANQGSEA. The CDR3 sequence is 12 residues long. The CDR3 sequence: CDYRKENTEAFF. CDR3 coding DNA: TGCGACTACAGGAAGGAGAACACTGAAGCTTTCTTT.